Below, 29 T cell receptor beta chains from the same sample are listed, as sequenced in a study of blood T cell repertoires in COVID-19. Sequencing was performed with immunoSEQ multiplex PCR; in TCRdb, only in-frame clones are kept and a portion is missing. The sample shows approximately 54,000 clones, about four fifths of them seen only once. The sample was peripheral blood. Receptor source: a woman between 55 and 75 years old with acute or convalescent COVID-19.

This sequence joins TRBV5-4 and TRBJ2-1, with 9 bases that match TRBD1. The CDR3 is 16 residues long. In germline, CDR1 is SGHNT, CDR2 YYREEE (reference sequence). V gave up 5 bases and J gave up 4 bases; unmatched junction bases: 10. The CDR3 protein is CASRSTGTGLYNEQFF. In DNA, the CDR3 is TGTGCCAGCAGATCAACCGGGACAGGGCTATACAATGAGCAGTTCTTC. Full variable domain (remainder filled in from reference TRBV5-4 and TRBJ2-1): ETGVTQSPTHLIKTRGQQVTLRCSSQSGHNTVSWYQQALGQGPQFIFQYYREEENGRGNFPPRFSGLQFPNYSSELNVNALELDDSALYLCASRSTGTGLYNEQFFGPGTRLTVL.

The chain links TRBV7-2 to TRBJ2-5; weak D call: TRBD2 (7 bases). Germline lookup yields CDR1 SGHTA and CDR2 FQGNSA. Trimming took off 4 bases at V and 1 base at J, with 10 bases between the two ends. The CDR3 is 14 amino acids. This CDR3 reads CASSWGGLQETQYF. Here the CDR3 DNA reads TGTGCCAGCAGCTGGGGGGGGCTCCAAGAGACCCAGTACTTC.

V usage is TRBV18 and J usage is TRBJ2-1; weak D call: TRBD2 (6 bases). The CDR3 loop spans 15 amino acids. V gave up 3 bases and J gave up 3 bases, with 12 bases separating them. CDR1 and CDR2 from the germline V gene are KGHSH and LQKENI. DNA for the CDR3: TGTGCCAGCTCACCTAGAGCGGGTCTCTACAATGAGCAGTTCTTC. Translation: CASSPRAGLYNEQFF.

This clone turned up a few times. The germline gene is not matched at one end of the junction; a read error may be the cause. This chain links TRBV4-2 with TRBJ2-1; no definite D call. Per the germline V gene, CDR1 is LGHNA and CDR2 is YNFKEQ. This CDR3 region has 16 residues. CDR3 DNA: TGTGCCAGCAGTCAAGGCGGCGGAACCTCCTACAATGAGCAGTTCTTC. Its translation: CASSQGGGTSYNEQFF.

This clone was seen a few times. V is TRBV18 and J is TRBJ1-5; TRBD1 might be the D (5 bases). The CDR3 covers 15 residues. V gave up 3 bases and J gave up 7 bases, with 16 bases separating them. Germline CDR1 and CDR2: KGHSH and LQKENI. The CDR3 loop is CASSPFTGVPQPQHF. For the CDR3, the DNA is TGTGCCAGCTCACCTTTTACAGGAGTGCCCCAGCCCCAGCATTTT.

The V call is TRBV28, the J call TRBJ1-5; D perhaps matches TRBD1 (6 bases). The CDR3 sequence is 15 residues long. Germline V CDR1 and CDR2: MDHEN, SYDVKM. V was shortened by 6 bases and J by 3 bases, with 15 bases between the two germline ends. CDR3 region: CASSKTRDTNQPQHF. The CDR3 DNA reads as TGTGCCAGCAGCAAGACCCGGGACACCAATCAGCCCCAGCATTTT.

The CDR3 nucleotides are TGTGCCAGCAGCTTAGAACCGGGACTAGCTAACAATGAGCAGTTCTTC. It yields the protein CASSLEPGLANNEQFF. The chain carries TRBV7-6 and TRBJ2-1, with TRBD2 matching 9 bases. Trimming cost V 1 base and J 5 bases; bases outside gene matches: 6. CDR3 length: 16 residues. The germline CDR1 and CDR2 sequences are SGHVS and FNYEAQ.

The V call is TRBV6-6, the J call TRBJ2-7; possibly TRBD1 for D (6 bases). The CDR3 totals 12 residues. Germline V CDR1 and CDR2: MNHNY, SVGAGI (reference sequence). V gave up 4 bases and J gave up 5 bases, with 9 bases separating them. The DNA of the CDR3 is TGTGCCAGCAGTTCGTCAGGGGACGAGCAGTACTTC. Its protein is CASSSSGDEQYF.

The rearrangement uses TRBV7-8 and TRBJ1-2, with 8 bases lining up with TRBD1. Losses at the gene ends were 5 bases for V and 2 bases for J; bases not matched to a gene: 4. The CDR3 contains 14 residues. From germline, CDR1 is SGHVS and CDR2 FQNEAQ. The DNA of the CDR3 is TGTGCCAGCAGCCCTAGGACAGGGAACTATGGCTACACCTTC. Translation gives CASSPRTGNYGYTF.

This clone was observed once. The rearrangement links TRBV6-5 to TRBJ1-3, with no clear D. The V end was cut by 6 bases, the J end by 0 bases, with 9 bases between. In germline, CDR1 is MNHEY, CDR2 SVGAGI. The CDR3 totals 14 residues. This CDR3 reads CASSAGVSGNTIYF. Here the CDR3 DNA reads TGTGCCAGCAGCGCCGGGGTCTCTGGAAACACCATATATTTT.

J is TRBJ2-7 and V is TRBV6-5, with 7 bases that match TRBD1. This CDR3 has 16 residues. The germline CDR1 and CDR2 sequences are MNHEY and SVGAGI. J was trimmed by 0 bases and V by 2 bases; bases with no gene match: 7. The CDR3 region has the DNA TGTGCCAGCAGTTACCCCGTAGGGACAGACTCCTACGAGCAGTACTTC. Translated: CASSYPVGTDSYEQYF.

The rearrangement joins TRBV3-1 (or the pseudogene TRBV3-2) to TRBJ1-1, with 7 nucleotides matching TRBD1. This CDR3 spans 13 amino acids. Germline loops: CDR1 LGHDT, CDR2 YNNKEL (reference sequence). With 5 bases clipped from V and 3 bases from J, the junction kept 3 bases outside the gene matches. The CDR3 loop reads CASSWGQYTEAFF. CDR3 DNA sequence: TGTGCCAGCAGCTGGGGACAGTACACTGAAGCTTTCTTT.

The chain's CDR3 is CASKGDRVNNQPQHF. The CDR3 DNA follows: TGTGCCAGTAAGGGAGACAGGGTCAACAATCAGCCCCAGCATTTT. V and J are TRBV19 and TRBJ1-5; 7 bases match TRBD1. CDR1 is LNHDA, CDR2 SQIVND, per germline (reference sequence). V gave up 7 bases and J gave up 3 bases; unmatched junction bases: 9. The CDR3 spans 15 residues.

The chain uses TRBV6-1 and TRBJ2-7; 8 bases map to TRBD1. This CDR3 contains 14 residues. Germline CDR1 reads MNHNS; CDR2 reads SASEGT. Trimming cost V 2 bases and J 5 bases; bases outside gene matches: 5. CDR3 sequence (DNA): TGTGCCAGCAGTGAAAGGGCAGGGGGCAACGAGCAGTACTTC. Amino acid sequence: CASSERAGGNEQYF.

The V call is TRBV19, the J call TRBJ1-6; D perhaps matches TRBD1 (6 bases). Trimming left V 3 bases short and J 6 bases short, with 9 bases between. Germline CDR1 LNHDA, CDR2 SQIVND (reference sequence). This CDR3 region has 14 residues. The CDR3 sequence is CASSITRGNSPLHF. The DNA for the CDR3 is TGTGCCAGTAGTATCACCAGGGGTAATTCACCCCTCCACTTT. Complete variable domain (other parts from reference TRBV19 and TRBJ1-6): DGGITQSPKYLFRKEGQNVTLSCEQNLNHDAMYWYRQDPGQGLRLIYYSQIVNDFQKGDIAEGYSVSREKKESFPLTVTSAQKNPTAFYLCASSITRGNSPLHFGNGTRLTVT.

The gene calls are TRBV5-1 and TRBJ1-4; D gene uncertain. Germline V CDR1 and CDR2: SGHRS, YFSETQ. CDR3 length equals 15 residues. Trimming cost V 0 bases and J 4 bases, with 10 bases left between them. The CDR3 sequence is CASSLAEALNEKLFF. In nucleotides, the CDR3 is TGCGCCAGCAGCTTGGCCGAGGCCCTTAATGAAAAACTGTTTTTT.

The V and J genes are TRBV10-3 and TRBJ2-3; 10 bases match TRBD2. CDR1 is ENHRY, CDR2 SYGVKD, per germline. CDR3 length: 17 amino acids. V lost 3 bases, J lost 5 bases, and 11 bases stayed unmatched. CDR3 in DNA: TGTGCCATCAGTGAAAGGGGTAGCGGGGGGACCTTAGATACGCAGTATTTT. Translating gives CAISERGSGGTLDTQYF.

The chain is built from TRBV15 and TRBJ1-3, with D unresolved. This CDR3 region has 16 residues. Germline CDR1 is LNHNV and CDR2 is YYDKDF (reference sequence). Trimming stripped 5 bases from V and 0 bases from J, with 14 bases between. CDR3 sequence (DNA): TGTGCCACCAGCTCCCAGGCGCCTAACTCTGGAAACACCATATATTTT. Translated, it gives CATSSQAPNSGNTIYF. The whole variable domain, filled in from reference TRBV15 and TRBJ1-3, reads DAMVIQNPRYQVTQFGKPVTLSCSQTLNHNVMYWYQQKSSQAPKLLFHYYDKDFNNEADTPDNFQSRRPNTSFCFLDIRSPGLGDTAMYLCATSSQAPNSGNTIYFGEGSWLTVV.

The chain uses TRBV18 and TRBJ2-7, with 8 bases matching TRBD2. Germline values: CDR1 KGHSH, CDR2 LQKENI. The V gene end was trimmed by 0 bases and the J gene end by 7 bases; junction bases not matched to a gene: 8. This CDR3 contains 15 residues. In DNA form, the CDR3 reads TGTGCCAGCTCACCACCGGCGGGAGGCCTCGGGGAGCAGTACTTC. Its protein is CASSPPAGGLGEQYF.

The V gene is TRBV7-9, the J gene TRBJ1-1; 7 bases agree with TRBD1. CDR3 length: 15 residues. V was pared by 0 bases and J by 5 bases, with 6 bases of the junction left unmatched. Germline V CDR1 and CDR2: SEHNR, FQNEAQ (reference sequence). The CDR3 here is CASSLANRGRTEAFF. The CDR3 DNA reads TGTGCCAGCAGCTTAGCCAACAGGGGAAGGACTGAAGCTTTCTTT. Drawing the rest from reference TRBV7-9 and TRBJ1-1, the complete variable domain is DTGVSQNPRHKITKRGQNVTFRCDPISEHNRLYWYRQTLGQGPEFLTYFQNEAQLEKSRLLSDRFSAERPKGSFSTLEIQRTEQGDSAMYLCASSLANRGRTEAFFGQGTRLTVV.

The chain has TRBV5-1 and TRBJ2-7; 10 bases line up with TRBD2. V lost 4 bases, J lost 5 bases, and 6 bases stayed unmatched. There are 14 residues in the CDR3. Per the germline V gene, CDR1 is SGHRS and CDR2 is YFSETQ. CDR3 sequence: CASSPGTSVHEQYF. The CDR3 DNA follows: TGCGCCAGCAGCCCCGGGACTAGCGTCCACGAGCAGTACTTC.

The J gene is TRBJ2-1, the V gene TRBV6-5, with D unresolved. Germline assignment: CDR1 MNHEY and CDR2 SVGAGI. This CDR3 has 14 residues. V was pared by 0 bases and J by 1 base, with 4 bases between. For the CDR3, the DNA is TGTGCCAGCAGTTACTCGACTTCCTACAATGAGCAGTTCTTC. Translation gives CASSYSTSYNEQFF.

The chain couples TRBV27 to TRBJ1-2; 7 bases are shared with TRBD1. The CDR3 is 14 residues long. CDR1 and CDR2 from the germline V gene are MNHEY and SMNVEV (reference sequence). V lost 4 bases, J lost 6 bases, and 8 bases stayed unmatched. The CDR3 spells CASSSPDRTNGYTF. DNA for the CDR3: TGTGCCAGCAGTTCCCCGGACAGGACCAATGGCTACACCTTC.

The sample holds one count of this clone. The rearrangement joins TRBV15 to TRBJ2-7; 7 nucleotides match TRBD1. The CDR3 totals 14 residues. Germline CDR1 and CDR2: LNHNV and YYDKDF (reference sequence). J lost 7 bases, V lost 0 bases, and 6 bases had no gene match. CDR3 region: CATSRETGYEEQYF. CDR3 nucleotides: TGTGCCACCAGCAGAGAGACAGGGTACGAAGAGCAGTACTTC.

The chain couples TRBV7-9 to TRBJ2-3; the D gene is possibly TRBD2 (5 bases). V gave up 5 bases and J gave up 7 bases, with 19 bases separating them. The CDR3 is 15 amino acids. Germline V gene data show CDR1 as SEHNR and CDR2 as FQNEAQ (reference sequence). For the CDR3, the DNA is TGTGCCAGCAGCCCCCTGAGCGGTCATAGGAATACGCAGTATTTT. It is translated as CASSPLSGHRNTQYF.

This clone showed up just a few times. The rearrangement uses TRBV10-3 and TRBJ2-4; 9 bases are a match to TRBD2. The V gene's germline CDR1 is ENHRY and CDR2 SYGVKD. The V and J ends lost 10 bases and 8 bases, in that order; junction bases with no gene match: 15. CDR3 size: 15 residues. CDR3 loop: CATGRTSDQGYIQYF. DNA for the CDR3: TGTGCCACCGGACGGACTAGCGATCAGGGGTACATTCAGTACTTC.

The CDR3, as DNA: TGTGCCAGCCGGAGCGGGGGAAGGAGCACCGGGGAGCTGTTTTTT. It translates to CASRSGGRSTGELFF. This chain uses TRBV7-2 with TRBJ2-2, with 8 bases lining up with TRBD2. Germline V CDR1 and CDR2: SGHTA, FQGNSA. Trimming cost V 8 bases and J 4 bases; bases outside gene matches: 9. The CDR3 extends over 15 amino acids.

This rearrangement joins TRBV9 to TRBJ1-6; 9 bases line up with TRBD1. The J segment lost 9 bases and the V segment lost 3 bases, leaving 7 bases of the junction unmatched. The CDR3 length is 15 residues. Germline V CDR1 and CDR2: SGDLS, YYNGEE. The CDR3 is CASSGPPGQGSPLHF. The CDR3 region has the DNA TGTGCCAGCAGCGGTCCCCCGGGACAGGGTTCACCCCTCCACTTT.

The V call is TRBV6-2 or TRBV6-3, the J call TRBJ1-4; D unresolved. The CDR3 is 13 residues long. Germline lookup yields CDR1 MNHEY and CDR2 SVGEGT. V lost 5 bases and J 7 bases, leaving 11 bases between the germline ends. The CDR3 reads CASSVGLGEKLFF. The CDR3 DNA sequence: TGTGCCAGCAGTGTCGGACTAGGTGAAAAACTGTTTTTT.